The 30 T cell receptor beta chains below all came from one sample that was sequenced in a study of cytomegalovirus exposure and HLA in healthy donors. Primers: 60 Vbeta forward and 13 Jbeta reverse. Method: immunoSEQ multiplex PCR; TCRdb's copy keeps in-frame clones and lacks some. This table has roughly 130,000 clones, around four fifths appearing once. Sequenced material: PBMCs. Receptors originate from a woman in her forties in good health and CMV-seropositive.

This chain connects TRBV19 to TRBJ2-4; D is uncertain. Per the germline V gene, CDR1 is LNHDA and CDR2 is SQIVND (reference sequence). V lost 6 bases and J lost 6, with 9 bases in between. The CDR3 consists of 12 residues. DNA for the CDR3: TGTGCCAGTAGATCCAGGCGAAACATTCAGTACTTC. Amino acids: CASRSRRNIQYF.

The V and J genes are TRBV12-1 and TRBJ1-2; whether TRBD1, the table's D call, matches the DNA was not checked. TRBV12-1 is annotated as a pseudogene. The CDR3 has 15 amino acids. CDR3 in DNA: TGTGCCAGCAGCTCGCGCCTCCAGGCCCACTATGGCTACACCTTC. Protein product: CASSSRLQAHYGYTF.

The genes are TRBV11-2 and TRBJ2-7, with 10 bases lining up with TRBD1. Trimming took 5 bases from V and 2 from J; bases not matched to a gene: 6. CDR1 SGHAT and CDR2 FQNNGV come from the germline V gene. The CDR3 is made up of 15 amino acids. As DNA, the CDR3 is TGTGCCAGCAGCAGACAGGGGGCAAACACCTACGAGCAGTACTTC. Its translation: CASSRQGANTYEQYF.

The chain uses TRBV4-1 and TRBJ1-4, with 7 bases matching TRBD1. The germline V gene has CDR1 MGHRA and CDR2 YSYEKL. The V gene end was trimmed by 8 bases and the J gene end by 7 bases; junction bases not matched to a gene: 7. This CDR3 has 13 amino acids. The chain's CDR3 is CASRQGMVEKLFF. DNA for the CDR3: TGCGCCAGCCGACAGGGTATGGTTGAAAAACTGTTTTTT.

This sequence joins TRBV19 and TRBJ2-1, with TRBD2 matching over 9 bases. The CDR3 spans 15 residues. The V segment lost 1 base and the J segment 9 bases; nucleotides outside the gene matches: 7. Germline V gene data show CDR1 as LNHDA and CDR2 as SQIVND (reference sequence). This CDR3 is CASSIGSGSGAEQFF. Written as DNA, the CDR3 is TGTGCCAGTAGTATAGGTAGCGGGAGTGGGGCTGAGCAGTTCTTC.

The J gene is TRBJ2-7, the V gene TRBV28; 7 bases agree with TRBD2. This CDR3 is 16 amino acids long. V trimming: 1 base; J trimming: 2 bases; junction bases outside the gene matches: 8. Per the germline V gene, CDR1 is MDHEN and CDR2 is SYDVKM. The CDR3 bases are TGTGCCAGCAGTTTATCCACGGGAGGTGGGACCTACGAGCAGTACTTC. Translated, it gives CASSLSTGGGTYEQYF.

V usage is TRBV19 and J usage is TRBJ2-1; D is unclear. V was pared by 0 bases and J by 9 bases, with 12 bases between. CDR1 and CDR2 from the germline V gene are LNHDA and SQIVND (reference sequence). This CDR3 contains 14 residues. CDR3 amino acids: CASSIDHSYSEQFF. The CDR3 DNA sequence: TGTGCCAGTAGTATAGATCATAGTTATAGTGAGCAGTTCTTC.

The V gene is TRBV11-3, the J gene TRBJ2-5, with unresolved D. V shed 1 base and J shed 0 bases, with 6 bases lying between them. Germline CDR1 and CDR2: SGHNT and YENEEA. The CDR3 runs 14 residues. As DNA, the CDR3 is TGTGCCAGCAGCTTAGGGGCAGACCAAGAGACCCAGTACTTC. It yields the protein CASSLGADQETQYF.

This rearrangement joins TRBV19 to TRBJ1-3; 7 positions match TRBD1. Germline V gene lookup returns CDR1 LNHDA and CDR2 SQIVND (reference sequence). Trimming took 4 bases from V and 0 from J; bases not matched to a gene: 3. This CDR3 contains 15 residues. The CDR3 loop is CASSTGQTSGNTIYF. CDR3 coding DNA: TGTGCCAGTAGTACGGGACAGACCTCTGGAAACACCATATATTTT.

The J gene is TRBJ1-6, the V gene TRBV7-2; no definite D call. The CDR3 has 16 residues. Trimming took 5 bases from V and 0 from J, leaving 11 bases between them. Germline lookup yields CDR1 SGHTA and CDR2 FQGNSA. The DNA for the CDR3 is TGTGCCAGCAGCGAGCGCGAGGGCTCCTATAATTCACCCCTCCACTTT. This translates into CASSEREGSYNSPLHF.

The chain uses TRBV10-3 and TRBJ2-1; 11 nucleotides agree with TRBD2. CDR1 ENHRY and CDR2 SYGVKD come from the germline V gene. With V trimmed by 4 bases and J by 4 bases, 6 bases remained unmatched. The CDR3 has 16 residues. CDR3 residues: CAISGLAGSRYNEQFF. As DNA, the CDR3 is TGTGCCATCAGTGGACTAGCGGGATCGAGGTACAATGAGCAGTTCTTC.

This clone has just a few counts. The chain is built from TRBV10-3 and TRBJ2-5; 9 bases map to TRBD1. Germline V gene data show CDR1 as ENHRY and CDR2 as SYGVKD. The CDR3 loop spans 13 amino acids. J lost 5 bases, V lost 10 bases, and 8 bases had no gene match. CDR3 sequence (DNA): TGTGCCACCGGTACAGGGGGCGGCGAGACCCAGTACTTC. This sequence encodes CATGTGGGETQYF.

In nucleotides, the CDR3 is TGTGCCAGCAGTATACAGGCAAACGCCTTCTACGAGCAGTACTTC. As protein: CASSIQANAFYEQYF. The V and J genes are TRBV6-1 and TRBJ2-7, with D perhaps matching TRBD1 (5 bases). From germline, CDR1 is MNHNS and CDR2 SASEGT. This CDR3 region has 15 residues. The germline V and J ends were trimmed by 5 bases and 3 bases, with 17 bases remaining between them.

The chain combines TRBV9 with TRBJ2-2, with TRBD2 matching 9 bases. Trimming took 3 bases from V and 6 from J; bases not matched to a gene: 9. Germline lookup yields CDR1 SGDLS and CDR2 YYNGEE. CDR3 length: 16 amino acids. The CDR3 region has the DNA TGTGCCAGCAGCGGGGGGAGTAGCGGGGGTTCCGGGGAGCTGTTTTTT. This codes for CASSGGSSGGSGELFF.

This clone was observed a few times. This chain connects TRBV28 to TRBJ2-2; TRBD2 is a possible D gene (6 bases). The CDR3 has 15 amino acids. Germline V gene sequence: CDR1 MDHEN, CDR2 SYDVKM. V dropped 6 bases and J dropped 0 bases, with 11 bases sitting between them. CDR3 sequence reads: CASSSGGTNTGELFF. In nucleotides, the CDR3 is TGTGCCAGCAGCTCCGGAGGGACGAACACCGGGGAGCTGTTTTTT. The complete variable domain, with remaining parts taken from reference TRBV28 and TRBJ2-2, reads DVKVTQSSRYLVKRTGEKVFLECVQDMDHENMFWYRQDPGLGLRLIYFSYDVKMKEKGDIPEGYSVSREKKERFSLILESASTNQTSMYLCASSSGGTNTGELFFGEGSRLTVL.

This clone was detected once. This rearrangement joins TRBV9 to TRBJ2-1, with 14 bases matching TRBD2. The germline V gene has CDR1 SGDLS and CDR2 YYNGEE. V lost 0 bases to trimming and J lost 4 bases; unmatched junction nucleotides: 6. The CDR3 covers 18 residues. CDR3 DNA: TGTGCCAGCAGCGTAGAGCCCTGGACTAGCGGGAGGTACAATGAGCAGTTCTTC. It is translated as CASSVEPWTSGRYNEQFF.

The genes are TRBV21-1 and TRBJ2-7; the table's D gene call, TRBD1, was not cross checked with the DNA. TRBV21-1 is noted as a pseudogene. The CDR3 loop spans 13 amino acids. In DNA form, the CDR3 reads TGTGCCAGCAGCGCCCGGGACAGGGTTAAGCAGTACTTC. Encoded protein: CASSARDRVKQYF.

The chain combines TRBV6-1 with TRBJ2-5; 8 nucleotides agree with TRBD1. The DNA end is a closer match to TRBJ2-7, so the J assignment may be wrong. Germline loops: CDR1 MNHNS, CDR2 SASEGT. This CDR3 comprises 15 residues. The CDR3 loop is CASSEARGRGYEQYF. DNA of the CDR3: TGTGCCAGCAGTGAAGCCAGGGGGCGCGGGTACGAGCAGTACTTC.

The V gene is TRBV6-1, the J gene TRBJ1-1, with D perhaps matching TRBD1 (6 bases). CDR1 MNHNS and CDR2 SASEGT come from the germline V gene. The CDR3 runs to 14 residues. Trimming stripped 3 bases from V and 4 bases from J, with 12 bases between. The CDR3 sequence: CASSDQGRGTEAFF. The CDR3 DNA reads as TGTGCCAGCAGTGATCAGGGGCGAGGCACTGAAGCTTTCTTT.

This clone has at least ten counts. This chain connects TRBV7-9 to TRBJ2-7, with 11 bases fitting TRBD1. There are 15 residues in the CDR3. Germline CDR1 reads SEHNR; CDR2 reads FQNEAQ (reference sequence). The junction had 4 bases not matched to a gene; V was cut back by 3 bases and J by 3 bases. The CDR3 bases are TGTGCCAGCAGCTTCGGACAGGGGGCCGTCTACGAGCAGTACTTC. Encoded protein: CASSFGQGAVYEQYF.

The genes are TRBV7-9 and TRBJ2-1, with a tentative D call TRBD2 (7 bases). V lost 4 bases and J 8 bases, leaving 18 bases between the germline ends. This CDR3 is 15 amino acids long. Germline V gives CDR1 SEHNR, CDR2 FQNEAQ (reference sequence). The CDR3 nucleotides read TGTGCCAGCAGCTCGGGGGGCTTCGGGGGATATGAGCAGTTCTTC. It yields the protein CASSSGGFGGYEQFF.

This clone was recorded once. The chain uses TRBV15 and TRBJ1-4; 7 bases align to TRBD1. CDR1 LNHNV and CDR2 YYDKDF come from the germline V gene (reference sequence). This CDR3 has 14 residues. Unmatched junction bases numbered 9, after V lost 6 bases and J lost 8 bases. CDR3 sequence (DNA): TGTGCCACCAGACAGGGGCGGGAAGAAGAAAAACTGTTTTTT. It codes for CATRQGREEEKLFF.

The chain combines TRBV19 with TRBJ2-1; D is uncertain. Germline assignment: CDR1 LNHDA and CDR2 SQIVND (reference sequence). The V and J ends lost 7 bases and 11 bases respectively, with 6 bases between them. The CDR3 is 9 amino acids. The CDR3 DNA is TGTGCCAGTAACAGTCAGCAGTTCTTC. This translates into CASNSQQFF. The variable domain in full, completed from reference TRBV19 and TRBJ2-1, reads DGGITQSPKYLFRKEGQNVTLSCEQNLNHDAMYWYRQDPGQGLRLIYYSQIVNDFQKGDIAEGYSVSREKKESFPLTVTSAQKNPTAFYLCASNSQQFFGPGTRLTVL.

V gene TRBV9 combines with J gene TRBJ1-6, with D unclear. The CDR3 has 14 residues. Germline V gene sequence: CDR1 SGDLS, CDR2 YYNGEE. V was clipped by 0 bases and J by 7 bases, with 8 bases between them. The CDR3 DNA reads as TGTGCCAGCAGCGTAGGTACAGACAATTCACCCCTCCACTTT. This sequence encodes CASSVGTDNSPLHF.

The table lists this clone with a count of one. The gene calls are TRBV7-9 and TRBJ1-1, with D perhaps matching TRBD1 (5 bases). V was clipped by 4 bases and J by 3 bases, with 9 bases between them. Germline CDR1 is SEHNR and CDR2 is FQNEAQ (reference sequence). CDR3 size: 13 residues. The CDR3 DNA follows: TGTGCCAGCAGCTCGGACATGTACACTGAAGCTTTCTTT. As protein: CASSSDMYTEAFF.

This clone was counted a few times. The J gene is TRBJ1-2, the V gene TRBV27; 8 bases are shared with TRBD1. The germline CDR1 and CDR2 sequences are MNHEY and SMNVEV (reference sequence). The V gene end was trimmed by 5 bases and the J gene end by 7 bases; junction bases not matched to a gene: 3. This CDR3 comprises 12 residues. CDR3 loop: CASSPRGLGYTF. CDR3 bases: TGTGCCAGCAGTCCCAGGGGGCTTGGCTACACCTTC.

The genes are TRBV9 and TRBJ2-3; 9 positions agree with TRBD1. Trimming cost V 2 bases and J 5 bases; bases outside gene matches: 6. The V gene's germline CDR1 is SGDLS and CDR2 YYNGEE. The CDR3 covers 15 residues. The CDR3 nucleotides read TGTGCCAGCAGCGTCGACAGGGGGATGGTAGATACGCAGTATTTT. Protein sequence: CASSVDRGMVDTQYF.

The V call is TRBV13, the J call TRBJ1-2; maybe TRBD1 (5 bases). Trimming stripped 9 bases from V and 0 bases from J, with 17 bases between. Germline-derived CDR1 and CDR2 are PRHDT and FYEKMQ (reference sequence). The CDR3 runs to 15 residues. The CDR3 spells CASYAGGITNYGYTF. The CDR3 DNA reads as TGTGCCAGTTACGCGGGGGGGATAACTAACTATGGCTACACCTTC.

The chain uses TRBV13 and TRBJ2-7, with 9 bases that match TRBD1. Germline-derived CDR1 and CDR2 are PRHDT and FYEKMQ (reference sequence). The length of the CDR3 is 15 residues. V was pared by 5 bases and J by 5 bases, with 10 bases of the junction left unmatched. The CDR3 is CASSRGDRDRHEQYF. CDR3 nucleotide sequence: TGTGCCAGCAGCAGAGGGGACAGGGATCGTCACGAGCAGTACTTC.

This clone was detected only a few times. The V gene is TRBV19, the J gene TRBJ1-3; a weak D match, TRBD1 (6 bases). The CDR3 consists of 17 residues. Germline CDR1 and CDR2: LNHDA and SQIVND (reference sequence). V was shortened by 1 base and J by 3 bases, with 16 bases between the two germline ends. The chain's CDR3 is CASSIVSRGRLGNTIYF. The CDR3 nucleotides read TGTGCCAGTAGTATAGTGTCCAGGGGCCGGCTTGGAAACACCATATATTTT.